The entry that follows covers one T cell receptor beta chain sequence. Antigen: not known. TCRdb keeps only in-frame clones here, not all; method: immunoSEQ multiplex PCR. The sample includes some 46,000 clones, around nine tenths seen only once; the top ten take 0.88%. Patients got ipilimumab 1 mg/kg beginning 14 to 28 days post-transplant. The data are from a study of ipilimumab plus nivolumab after autologous stem cell transplantation. Study as a whole: Patients received a median of roughly 5 ipilimumab and roughly 8 nivolumab doses. Study observations and caveats: The authors say TCR, Treg and microbiome findings warrant further study.

CDR3 length: 19 amino acids. Deletions cut 1 base from V and 6 bases from J, with 29 bases between. CDR1 and CDR2 from the germline V gene are SQVTM and ANQGSEA. This material consisted of PBMCs, taken in a trial of ipilimumab plus nivolumab as post-transplant consolidation. The origin of this receptor is a male donor with multiple myeloma. This chain joins TRBV29-1 and TRBJ2-3, with TRBD2 as a possible D gene (6 bases). In nucleotides, the CDR3 is TGCAGCGTTGAAGGCCGGGGCGGGCGGAGCTGGAGGGCATCCGATACGCAGTATTTT. This codes for CSVEGRGGRSWRASDTQYF.